This TCR beta chain appears in the sequencing data of a study of molecular identifiers for immune sequencing clone quantification. Study findings and constraints: Effector cells kept over 99% of their molecules in clones above 20 RNA copies, while naive cells kept under 1% there.

For bulk TCR libraries, previously described methods and listed TCR primers were used. TCRdb reanalysed the PCR reads using MiXCR and keeps one entry per CDR3 protein. The sample gives around 320,000 distinct CDR3 sequences, under 25% of which show up once; 0.7% to 0.95% is in the top ten. In regard to this clonotype: Its target is not known.

The CDR3 length is 13 residues. The germline V gene has CDR1 LGHDT and CDR2 YNNKEL (reference sequence). The V gene lost 7 bases and the J gene lost 6 bases, with 13 bases spanning the gap. Libraries for naive CD8 T cells, which were made from 20,000 to 1,000,000 sorted cells, drew on 10%, 30% or 50% of the RNA. Sorting captured naive CD8 T cells as CD8+CD4-CCR7+CD45RA+. Material for sequencing was naive CD8+ T cells from blood, with Jurkat cell RNA spiked in. Subset indicated: FACS-sorted CD8+CD4-CCR7+CD45RA+ naive T cells. The chain is built from TRBV3-1 and TRBJ2-1, with D possibly TRBD2 on 5 matching bases. The origin of this receptor is a human donor in good health. Some libraries in this study had Jurkat cell RNA spiked in. The CDR3 protein is CASTLASSNEQFF. In DNA form, the CDR3 reads TGTGCCAGCACTTTAGCTAGCTCCAATGAGCAGTTCTTC.